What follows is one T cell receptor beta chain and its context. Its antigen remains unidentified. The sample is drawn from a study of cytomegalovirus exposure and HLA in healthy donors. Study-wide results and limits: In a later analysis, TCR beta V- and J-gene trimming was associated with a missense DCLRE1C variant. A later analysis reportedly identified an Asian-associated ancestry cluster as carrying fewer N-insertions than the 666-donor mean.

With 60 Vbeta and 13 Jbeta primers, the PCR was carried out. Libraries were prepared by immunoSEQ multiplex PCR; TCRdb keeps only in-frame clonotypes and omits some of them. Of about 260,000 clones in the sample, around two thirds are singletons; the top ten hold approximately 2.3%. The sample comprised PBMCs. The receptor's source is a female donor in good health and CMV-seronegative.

The CDR3 coding sequence is TGTGCCAGCAGGGACAGTGCCTTCCTCTCTGGAAACACCATATATTTT. Encoded protein: CASRDSAFLSGNTIYF. The chain has TRBV2 and TRBJ1-3, with D tentatively TRBD1 (6 bases). V shed 6 bases and J shed 0 bases, with 15 bases lying between them. Germline CDR1 is SNHLY and CDR2 is FYNNEI. This CDR3 comprises 16 residues.